This T cell receptor beta chain derives from a study of beta chain features in type 1 diabetes. The study's findings and limits: Moderate yet significant TCRB CDR3 shortening was seen in Type 1 diabetes patients in all four CD4+ subsets.

From germline, CDR1 is MDHEN and CDR2 SYDVKM. The CDR3 totals 17 residues. Losses at the gene ends were 6 bases for V and 6 bases for J; bases not matched to a gene: 13. Regarding this clone: Its antigen remains unidentified.

Reverse transcribing all isolated RNA meant expressed TCRB transcripts were sequenced. Assay: immunoSEQ multiplex PCR; the TCRdb copy retains only in-frame clones and omits some. The sample includes more than 200,000 clones, around 15% of them seen just once. This TCR was sampled from a man younger than 45 with type 1 diabetes. The sequenced sample consisted of naive CD4+ T cells from blood. The rearrangement joins TRBV28 to TRBJ2-1; 11 nucleotides match TRBD2. The CDR3 bases are TGTGCCAGCAGAACTAGCGGGAGTCTAGTTGCGGTCAATGAGCAGTTCTTC. Encoded protein: CASRTSGSLVAVNEQFF.